The clone carrying this T cell receptor beta chain has a count of ten or more. V gave up 2 bases and J gave up 13 bases, with 21 bases separating them. Germline V CDR1 and CDR2: SEHNR, FQNEAQ (reference sequence). The CDR3 length is 15 residues. The data are from a study of immune characterization of retroperitoneal liposarcoma. TCRdb used MiXCR to reprocess the PCR reads, holding one entry per CDR3 protein. The sample lists approximately 9,300 distinct CDR3 sequences, over 35% seen once, with under 25% in the top ten. The receptor's source is a male donor with retroperitoneal liposarcoma. The chain has TRBV7-9 and TRBJ2-1; either TRBD1 or TRBD2 may fit D (6 bases each). Source material: tumor tissue. The CDR3 reads CASSLISGGGETQFF. The DNA for the CDR3 is TGTGCCAGCAGCTTAATTTCCGGGGGCGGGGAGACCCAGTTCTTC.